The 15 T cell receptor beta chains listed next were all sequenced from one sample in a study of graft-versus-host responses after intestinal transplantation (dated by TCRdb to about 2021). These receptors' targets are unknown. Library preparation used the immunoSEQ multiplex PCR assay. TCRdb limited this immuneACCESS table to in-frame rearrangements with V and J called. A share of clones is missing; checked studies link under half to unresolved V genes, and the rest is unexplained. This sample holds roughly 39,000 clones; roughly 95% were observed only once. The ten largest clonotypes hold roughly 0.22% of the sample. The time point label corresponds to: cells obtained before transplantation from donor or recipient. Sequences were derived from unstimulated CD8+ T cells sorted from spleen or lymph node cells, sampled before transplant. The receptors here all came from a human donor who was the organ donor for an intestinal transplant.

This chain links TRBV30 with TRBJ1-1, with TRBD1 as a possible D gene (5 bases). Germline values: CDR1 GTSNPN, CDR2 SVGIG (reference sequence). The CDR3 runs 14 residues. The V end was cut by 3 bases, the J end by 4 bases, with 15 bases between. CDR3: CAWRLGDGSTEAFF. The CDR3 coding sequence is TGTGCCTGGAGGTTAGGGGACGGGAGCACTGAAGCTTTCTTT.

The chain recombines TRBV7-9 with TRBJ1-2; the match to TRBD1 covers 7 bases. V gave up 4 bases and J gave up 6 bases; unmatched junction bases: 11. Germline V gene data show CDR1 as SEHNR and CDR2 as FQNEAQ (reference sequence). The length of the CDR3 is 15 residues. CDR3 protein: CASSSERGQGDGYTF. CDR3 in DNA: TGTGCCAGCAGCTCGGAAAGGGGGCAGGGTGATGGCTACACCTTC.

The rearrangement joins TRBV7-6 to TRBJ1-1; no firm D call. Germline loops: CDR1 SGHVS, CDR2 FNYEAQ. This CDR3 region has 14 residues. V was pared by 4 bases and J by 5 bases, with 14 bases between. CDR3 nucleotides: TGTGCCAGCAGCTCCGGGCCCCCGGGGACTGAAGCTTTCTTT. Amino acids: CASSSGPPGTEAFF.

V usage is TRBV7-2 and J usage is TRBJ2-1; 7 bases align to TRBD1. The CDR3 has 16 residues. Per the germline V gene, CDR1 is SGHTA and CDR2 is FQGNSA. Trimming took 5 bases from V and 2 from J; bases not matched to a gene: 9. The CDR3 is CASSQRQGFPYNEQFF. The CDR3 DNA reads as TGTGCCAGCAGCCAACGACAGGGTTTCCCCTACAATGAGCAGTTCTTC. Looking up the rest from reference TRBV7-2 and TRBJ2-1 gives the full variable domain: GAGVSQSPSNKVTEKGKDVELRCDPISGHTALYWYRQSLGQGLEFLIYFQGNSAPDKSGLPSDRFSAERTGGSVSTLTIQRTQQEDSAVYLCASSQRQGFPYNEQFFGPGTRLTVL.

The chain couples TRBV6-5 to TRBJ2-2; D gene unclear. V gave up 5 bases and J gave up 1 base, with 5 bases separating them. The CDR3 has 13 amino acids. Germline V gene sequence: CDR1 MNHEY, CDR2 SVGAGI. The CDR3, as DNA: TGTGCCAGCAGTATGGGGAACACCGGGGAGCTGTTTTTT. Protein: CASSMGNTGELFF.

The chain is built from TRBV6-5 and TRBJ2-7; perhaps TRBD1 as D (9 bases). Trimming left V 3 bases short and J 1 base short, with 13 bases between. In germline, CDR1 is MNHEY, CDR2 SVGAGI. This CDR3 is 15 amino acids long. The CDR3 sequence is CASSYSGTGSYEQYF. The CDR3 coding sequence is TGTGCCAGCAGTTATAGCGGGACAGGGTCCTACGAGCAGTACTTC.

This rearrangement joins TRBV11-2 to TRBJ2-7; maybe TRBD1 (7 bases). Trimming stripped 1 base from V and 3 bases from J, with 13 bases between. The CDR3 runs to 15 residues. Germline-derived CDR1 and CDR2 are SGHAT and FQNNGV. The CDR3 DNA is TGTGCCAGCAGCTTAGGGTCAGGGGGACTCTACGAGCAGTACTTC. This translates into CASSLGSGGLYEQYF.

The CDR3 nucleotides read TGTGCCAGCAGTTACGATGCGCGGACCAACACCGGGGAGCTGTTTTTT. Its protein is CASSYDARTNTGELFF. The chain has TRBV6-6 and TRBJ2-2; unclear D gene. The CDR3 runs to 16 residues. In germline, CDR1 is MNHNY, CDR2 SVGAGI (reference sequence). The V and J ends lost 2 bases and 2 bases respectively, with 12 bases between them.

The V gene is TRBV6-5, the J gene TRBJ1-2; possibly TRBD1 for D (5 bases). The CDR3 length is 14 residues. Per the germline V gene, CDR1 is MNHEY and CDR2 is SVGAGI. Between the trimmed V and J ends, which lost 4 bases and 6 bases, there was a span of 15 bases. For the CDR3, the DNA is TGTGCCAGCAGTTGGGAACCGACAGTTAATGGCTACACCTTC. It codes for CASSWEPTVNGYTF.

The chain uses TRBV7-9 and TRBJ2-7, with 11 bases aligning to TRBD2. This CDR3 is 18 amino acids long. J was trimmed by 1 base and V by 2 bases; bases with no gene match: 10. Looked up from germline, CDR1 is SEHNR and CDR2 is FQNEAQ (reference sequence). The CDR3: CASSLRELSGGASYEQYF. Here the CDR3 DNA reads TGTGCCAGCAGCTTACGAGAGCTTAGCGGGGGGGCATCCTACGAGCAGTACTTC.

This clone appeared a few times. This sequence joins TRBV19 and TRBJ1-5; D call uncertain. This CDR3 comprises 15 residues. Trimming cost V 3 bases and J 0 bases, with 9 bases left between them. Germline CDR1 is LNHDA and CDR2 is SQIVND (reference sequence). The DNA for the CDR3 is TGTGCCAGTAGTATGTCCTCGTATAGCAATCAGCCCCAGCATTTT. It yields the protein CASSMSSYSNQPQHF.

Points on this clone: The sample holds other DNA sequences that translate to the same CDR3. CDR3 in DNA: TGTGCCAGCAGCGTAGTCGGGAGCTCCTACGAGCAGTACTTC. As protein: CASSVVGSSYEQYF. The chain combines TRBV9 with TRBJ2-7; weak D call: TRBD2 (6 bases). This CDR3 comprises 14 residues. Trimming shortened V by 0 bases and J by 0 bases, and 7 bases separated the two germline ends. The germline gives CDR1 SGDLS, CDR2 YYNGEE.

V gene TRBV5-1 combines with J gene TRBJ2-2, with D perhaps TRBD2 (5 bases). In germline, CDR1 is SGHRS, CDR2 YFSETQ. The length of the CDR3 is 16 residues. V lost 4 bases to trimming and J lost 0 bases, with 13 bases between them. CDR3 nucleotide sequence: TGCGCCAGCAGCCCGCACGGGGAATCGAACACCGGGGAGCTGTTTTTT. Amino acids: CASSPHGESNTGELFF.

The chain combines TRBV5-1 with TRBJ2-6; TRBD2 agrees at 7 bases. The CDR3 extends over 18 amino acids. Germline V CDR1 and CDR2: SGHRS, YFSETQ. With V trimmed by 3 bases and J by 0 bases, 9 bases remained unmatched. The CDR3, as DNA: TGCGCCAGCAGCTATTGGGAGGGAGTACTCTCTGGGGCCAACGTCCTGACTTTC. Translation gives CASSYWEGVLSGANVLTF.

This chain connects TRBV27 to TRBJ2-1; 9 bases fit TRBD2. V gave up 2 bases and J gave up 9 bases; unmatched junction bases: 8. CDR1 and CDR2 from the germline V gene are MNHEY and SMNVEV (reference sequence). This CDR3 has 15 amino acids. The CDR3 coding sequence is TGTGCCAGCAGTTTAAGACTAGCGGTAACAAGTGAGCAGTTCTTC. Protein sequence: CASSLRLAVTSEQFF.